These T cell receptor beta chains were read from a single sample in a study of early T cells in non-severe SARS-CoV-2 infection. In TCRdb, the 5' RACE reads were re-called with MiXCR into one record per CDR3 protein. Found here are roughly 63,000 distinct CDR3 sequences, about 12% of them singletons; the top ten hold approximately 1.1%. The specimen comprised whole blood, sampled at baseline. These receptors were collected from an adult who was a healthcare worker with PCR-confirmed SARS-CoV-2 infection or an uninfected control (not recorded which). The donor label of this sample is uncertain. Each CDR3 is given with its conserved first and last residue. The order of the fields is CDR3 protein, CDR3 DNA, D gene, V gene, clone size, J gene. A D gene is named only where the DNA matches it firmly. Clone size is stated in some rows and not others, as once, few, many or a class when expanded.

cdr3_aa: CASSYPGQRETQYF; cdr3_nt: TGTGCCAGCAGTTACCCGGGACAGCGGGAGACCCAGTACTTC; d_call: TRBD1; v_call: TRBV6-5; clone_size: few; j_call: TRBJ2-5
cdr3_aa: CASRKGQGANQPQHF; cdr3_nt: TGTGCCAGCAGGAAGGGACAGGGCGCTAATCAGCCCCAGCATTTT; d_call: TRBD1; v_call: TRBV2; clone_size: few; j_call: TRBJ1-5
cdr3_aa: CASSLRLREGRAHPQIAPLHF; cdr3_nt: TGTGCCAGCAGCTTAAGGCTTCGGGAGGGGAGGGCGCATCCCCAGATCGCACCCCTCCACTTT; d_call: -; v_call: TRBV7-2; clone_size: -; j_call: TRBJ1-6
cdr3_aa: CAIQIPGQGGSGELFF; cdr3_nt: TGCGCCATTCAAATACCGGGACAGGGAGGTTCCGGGGAGCTGTTTTTT; d_call: TRBD1; v_call: TRBV10-2; clone_size: many; j_call: TRBJ2-2
cdr3_aa: CSAGVGGTDTQYF; cdr3_nt: TGCAGTGCTGGAGTGGGTGGTACAGATACGCAGTATTTT; d_call: -; v_call: TRBV20-1; clone_size: few; j_call: TRBJ2-3
cdr3_aa: CASSFGRKETQYF; cdr3_nt: TGTGCCAGCAGTTTCGGGAGGAAAGAGACCCAGTACTTC; d_call: TRBD2; v_call: TRBV12-3/TRBV12-4; clone_size: -; j_call: TRBJ2-5
cdr3_aa: CASSLRTSASDTQYF; cdr3_nt: TGCGCCAGCAGCCTACGGACTAGCGCGTCAGATACGCAGTATTTT; d_call: TRBD2; v_call: TRBV5-1; clone_size: few; j_call: TRBJ2-3
cdr3_aa: CATSRDRRLDSPLHF; cdr3_nt: TGTGCCACCAGCAGGGACAGGCGCCTTGATTCACCCCTCCACTTT; d_call: TRBD1; v_call: TRBV15; clone_size: -; j_call: TRBJ1-6
cdr3_aa: CATSGAANTGELFF; cdr3_nt: TGTGCCACCAGTGGAGCGGCGAACACCGGGGAGCTGTTTTTT; d_call: -; v_call: TRBV24-1; clone_size: few; j_call: TRBJ2-2
cdr3_aa: CASSLITGGPETQYF; cdr3_nt: TGTGCCAGCAGCTTAATAACGGGGGGGCCAGAGACCCAGTACTTC; d_call: TRBD2; v_call: TRBV7-2; clone_size: many; j_call: TRBJ2-5
cdr3_aa: CAWSVGANTEAFF; cdr3_nt: TGTGCCTGGAGTGTTGGGGCCAACACTGAAGCTTTCTTT; d_call: -; v_call: TRBV30; clone_size: -; j_call: TRBJ1-1
cdr3_aa: CASSTQNTGELFF; cdr3_nt: TGCGCCAGCTCGACACAGAACACCGGGGAGCTGTTTTTT; d_call: -; v_call: TRBV5-1; clone_size: -; j_call: TRBJ2-2
cdr3_aa: CASRPQGGTIQETQYF; cdr3_nt: TGTGCCAGCAGGCCCCAAGGCGGGACCATCCAAGAGACCCAGTACTTC; d_call: -; v_call: TRBV5-8; clone_size: -; j_call: TRBJ2-5
cdr3_aa: CASSYPTGQGARGYTF; cdr3_nt: TGTGCCAGCAGTTACCCTACGGGACAGGGGGCGCGTGGCTACACCTTC; d_call: TRBD1; v_call: TRBV6-2/TRBV6-3; clone_size: once; j_call: TRBJ1-2
cdr3_aa: CASSDTGNSYNEQFF; cdr3_nt: TGTGCCAGCAGTGACACCGGTAACTCCTACAATGAGCAGTTCTTC; d_call: -; v_call: TRBV6-4; clone_size: few; j_call: TRBJ2-1
cdr3_aa: CASSSVPGYSNQPQHF; cdr3_nt: TGTGCCAGCAGTTCAGTTCCAGGTTATAGCAATCAGCCCCAGCATTTT; d_call: -; v_call: TRBV27; clone_size: -; j_call: TRBJ1-5
cdr3_aa: CASSTIPGPRETQYF; cdr3_nt: TGTGCCAGCAGTACGATCCCCGGTCCCAGGGAGACCCAGTACTTC; d_call: -; v_call: TRBV27; clone_size: few; j_call: TRBJ2-5
cdr3_aa: CASSGRQGARDGYTF; cdr3_nt: TGTGCCAGCAGCGGACGACAGGGAGCGCGGGATGGCTACACCTTC; d_call: -; v_call: TRBV21-1; clone_size: -; j_call: TRBJ1-2
cdr3_aa: CASSQDDRGPGITNEKLFF; cdr3_nt: TGCGCCAGCAGCCAAGATGACAGGGGGCCGGGAATAACTAATGAAAAACTGTTTTTT; d_call: TRBD1; v_call: TRBV4-1; clone_size: many; j_call: TRBJ1-4
cdr3_aa: CASSQLITGPDGNTIYF; cdr3_nt: TGTGCCAGCAGCCAACTGATTACGGGGCCGGATGGAAACACCATATATTTT; d_call: -; v_call: TRBV3-2; clone_size: few; j_call: TRBJ1-3
cdr3_aa: CASSSSGGARETQYF; cdr3_nt: TGTGCCAGCAGCTCTAGCGGGGGGGCCCGGGAGACCCAGTACTTC; d_call: TRBD2; v_call: TRBV7-3; clone_size: few; j_call: TRBJ2-5
cdr3_aa: CVSSPERVTDTQYF; cdr3_nt: TGTGTCAGCAGTCCCGAGCGGGTCACAGATACGCAGTATTTT; d_call: -; v_call: TRBV12-3/TRBV12-4; clone_size: -; j_call: TRBJ2-3
cdr3_aa: CAGGRRPGQGADEQFF; cdr3_nt: TGTGCCGGGGGGAGGAGACCGGGACAGGGGGCCGATGAGCAGTTCTTC; d_call: -; v_call: TRBV21-1; clone_size: -; j_call: TRBJ2-1
cdr3_aa: CASRAGVDGELFF; cdr3_nt: TGCGCCAGCAGAGCAGGGGTGGACGGGGAGCTGTTTTTT; d_call: -; v_call: TRBV5-1; clone_size: -; j_call: TRBJ2-2